This TCR beta chain was sequenced in a study of shared clonotypes between healthy human individuals. This CDR3 contains 14 residues. CDR1 KGHSH and CDR2 LQKENI come from the germline V gene. V lost 1 base to trimming and J lost 5 bases, with 9 bases between them. The repertoire was sequenced with immunoSEQ multiplex PCR; TCRdb's copy has only in-frame clones and lacks some. The sample has 2,500,000 or so clones, 80% to 95% seen once. The material sequenced was naive CD4+ T cells from PBMCs. Subset given: CD45RA+ positively selected. The receptor's source is a man younger than 35 in good health. Some clones in this sample may be carry-over from other donors' samples. The chain recombines TRBV18 with TRBJ2-1; D remains ambiguous. The CDR3 is CASSPRPRNNEQFF. The CDR3 DNA sequence: TGTGCCAGCTCACCACGTCCGCGAAACAATGAGCAGTTCTTC.